Shown below are 17 T cell receptor beta chains from a single sample sequenced in a study of monozygotic twins with inflammatory bowel disease. TCRdb re-called the 5' RACE reads; one entry per CDR3 protein, DNA not given. Here the sample table reports approximately 390,000 distinct CDR3 sequences. The sample taken for sequencing was blood. These receptors were obtained from a human donor with ulcerative colitis or Crohn's disease, or a healthy co-twin of an affected twin (not recorded which).

This sequence joins TRBV20-1 and TRBJ1-5. The germline V gene encodes CDR1 DFQATT and CDR2 SNEGSKA (reference sequence). The CDR3 has 16 amino acids. The CDR3 sequence: CSASGQQGFLNQPQHF.

V and J are TRBV7-2 and TRBJ2-5. Looked up from germline, CDR1 is SGHTA and CDR2 is FQGNSA. This CDR3 is built from 12 residues. CDR3 sequence reads: CASSLNGGTQYF.

The chain combines TRBV7-2 with TRBJ2-4; TCRdb returns TRBD1, unconfirmable since there is no DNA. The CDR3 runs 13 residues. The V gene's germline CDR1 is SGHTA and CDR2 FQGNSA. CDR3 protein: CASSSGQGDIQYF.

The genes are TRBV6-5 and TRBJ1-2; the D call from TCRdb, TRBD1, cannot be confirmed without DNA. The germline gives CDR1 MNHEY, CDR2 SVGAGI. The CDR3 has 17 residues. This CDR3 reads CASSYDSLDRDPRGYTF.

The V and J genes are TRBV7-6 and TRBJ2-7; TCRdb gives TRBD2 as the D gene, but with no DNA this cannot be confirmed. This CDR3 comprises 19 residues. CDR1 is SGHVS and CDR2 is FNYEAQ in the germline V gene. The chain's CDR3 is CASSLKGVRGRGESYEQYF.

The chain carries TRBV10-2 and TRBJ1-2. The germline V gene has CDR1 WSHSY and CDR2 SAAADI. The CDR3 totals 14 residues. The CDR3 reads CASMRSPTNYGYTF.

The chain has TRBV5-1 and TRBJ2-5; checking the TCRdb D call of TRBD1 is not possible without DNA. The length of the CDR3 is 14 residues. Germline assignment: CDR1 SGHRS and CDR2 YFSETQ. The CDR3 reads CASSLRGPTETQYF.

The chain couples TRBV25-1 to TRBJ2-6. Germline CDR1 reads MGHDK; CDR2 reads SYGVNS. The CDR3 is 15 amino acids. The CDR3 region is CASSESWSGANVLTF.

This chain connects TRBV5-1 to TRBJ2-3; as DNA is missing, the TRBD1 call by TCRdb cannot be tested. Germline CDR1 is SGHRS and CDR2 is YFSETQ. CDR3 length: 15 residues. The CDR3 sequence: CASSLVHRGQDTQYF.

The chain has TRBV15 and TRBJ2-1; checking the TCRdb D call of TRBD2 is not possible without DNA. Germline CDR1 LNHNV, CDR2 YYDKDF (reference sequence). CDR3 length: 16 amino acids. CDR3 residues: CATSRRDWISYNEQFF.

The J gene is TRBJ2-2, the V gene TRBV7-2. CDR3 length equals 14 residues. CDR1 is SGHTA, CDR2 FQGNSA, per germline. The CDR3 spells CASSSASFGGELFF. Full variable domain (rest looked up from reference TRBV7-2 and TRBJ2-2): GAGVSQSPSNKVTEKGKDVELRCDPISGHTALYWYRQSLGQGLEFLIYFQGNSAPDKSGLPSDRFSAERTGGSVSTLTIQRTQQEDSAVYLCASSSASFGGELFFGEGSRLTVL.

The CDR3 sequence: CASTKIGNTDTQYF. The chain couples TRBV5-6 to TRBJ2-3; as DNA is missing, the TRBD1 call by TCRdb cannot be tested. The CDR3 has 14 residues. From germline, CDR1 is SGHDT and CDR2 YYEEEE.

The chain recombines TRBV5-6 with TRBJ2-4; no DNA is available, so the TRBD2 call from TCRdb remains unchecked. Germline V lookup: CDR1 SGHDT, CDR2 YYEEEE. This CDR3 has 14 amino acids. CDR3 sequence: CASSHRARGNIQYF.

The chain carries TRBV5-1 and TRBJ2-1. CDR3 length: 11 amino acids. Germline-derived CDR1 and CDR2 are SGHRS and YFSETQ. The CDR3 here is CASSELNEQFF.

V is TRBV5-1 and J is TRBJ2-1; TCRdb's D call, TRBD2, is unchecked because there is no DNA. This CDR3 contains 19 residues. CDR1 and CDR2 from the germline V gene are SGHRS and YFSETQ. The CDR3 reads CASSLATSGGGGVWNEQFF. Full variable domain (remainder filled in from reference TRBV5-1 and TRBJ2-1): KAGVTQTPRYLIKTRGQQVTLSCSPISGHRSVSWYQQTPGQGLQFLFEYFSETQRNKGNFPGRFSGRQFSNSRSEMNVSTLELGDSALYLCASSLATSGGGGVWNEQFFGPGTRLTVL.

This chain connects TRBV5-1 to TRBJ2-7. The CDR3 loop spans 13 amino acids. Germline V lookup: CDR1 SGHRS, CDR2 YFSETQ. CDR3 protein: CASSLESATEQYF.

This CDR3 is CASSTGQGATGELFF. The rearrangement joins TRBV5-1 to TRBJ2-2; lacking DNA, the TRBD1 call made by TCRdb goes unchecked. Germline V gives CDR1 SGHRS, CDR2 YFSETQ. CDR3 length equals 15 residues.